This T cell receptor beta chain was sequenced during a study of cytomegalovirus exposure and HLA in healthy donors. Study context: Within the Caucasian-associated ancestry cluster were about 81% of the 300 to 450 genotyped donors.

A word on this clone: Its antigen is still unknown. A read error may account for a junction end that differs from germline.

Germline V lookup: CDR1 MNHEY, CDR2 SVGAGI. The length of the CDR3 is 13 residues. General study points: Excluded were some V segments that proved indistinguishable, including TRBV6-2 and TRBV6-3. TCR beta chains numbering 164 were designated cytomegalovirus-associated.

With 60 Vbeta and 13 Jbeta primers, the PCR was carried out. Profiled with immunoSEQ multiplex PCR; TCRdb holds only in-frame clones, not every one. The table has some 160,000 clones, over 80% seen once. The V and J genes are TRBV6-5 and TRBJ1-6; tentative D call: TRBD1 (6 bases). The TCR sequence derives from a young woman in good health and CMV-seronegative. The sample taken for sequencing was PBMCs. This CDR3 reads CASSYYGGSPPHF. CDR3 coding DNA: TGTGCCAGCAGTTACTATGGGGGCTCACCCCCCCACTTT.